This T cell receptor beta chain is drawn from a study of T cell repertoires in cytomegalovirus infection. In TCRdb, the reads were re-called with MiXCR into one record per CDR3 protein. The profile shows 110,000 to 150,000 distinct CDR3 sequences, more than 30% of them singletons. A remark on this clonotype: What it binds is not known.

V lost 7 bases and J 8 bases, leaving 18 bases between the germline ends. The CDR3 contains 14 residues. Germline CDR1 reads SGHTA; CDR2 reads FQGTGA. Sequenced here: CD8+ T cells from cultured PBMCs, sampled from culture after CMV antigen stimulation. The chain recombines TRBV7-3 with TRBJ2-1; D is perhaps TRBD1 (5 bases). The sequence was obtained from a human donor in good health (CMV status not recorded). Some clones in this sample may be carry-over from other donors' samples. The CDR3 DNA reads TGTGCCAGCAACCGACCGGGCCAACAGGATGAGCAGTTCTTC. Translating gives CASNRPGQQDEQFF.